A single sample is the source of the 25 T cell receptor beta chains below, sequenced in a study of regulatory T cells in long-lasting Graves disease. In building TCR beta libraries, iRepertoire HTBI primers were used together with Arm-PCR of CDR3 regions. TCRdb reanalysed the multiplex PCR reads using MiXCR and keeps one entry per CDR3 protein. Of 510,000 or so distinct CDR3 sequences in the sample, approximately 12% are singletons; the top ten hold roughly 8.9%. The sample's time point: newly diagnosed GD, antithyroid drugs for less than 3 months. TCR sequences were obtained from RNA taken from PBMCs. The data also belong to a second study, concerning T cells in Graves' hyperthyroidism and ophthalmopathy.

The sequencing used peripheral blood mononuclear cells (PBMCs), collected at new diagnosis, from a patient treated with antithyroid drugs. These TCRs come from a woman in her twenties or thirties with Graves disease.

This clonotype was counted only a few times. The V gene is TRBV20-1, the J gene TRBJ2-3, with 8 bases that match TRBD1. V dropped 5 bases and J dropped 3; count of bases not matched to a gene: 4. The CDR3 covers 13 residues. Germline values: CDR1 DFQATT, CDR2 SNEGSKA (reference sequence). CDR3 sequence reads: CSAEGQVTDTQYF. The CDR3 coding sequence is TGCAGTGCTGAGGGACAGGTGACAGATACGCAGTATTTT.

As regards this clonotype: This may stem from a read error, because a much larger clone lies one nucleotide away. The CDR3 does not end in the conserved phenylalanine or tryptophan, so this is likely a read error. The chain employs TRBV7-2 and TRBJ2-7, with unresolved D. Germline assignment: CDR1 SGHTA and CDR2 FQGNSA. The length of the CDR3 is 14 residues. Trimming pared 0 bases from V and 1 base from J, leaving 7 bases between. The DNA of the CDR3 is TGTGCCAGCAGCTTAGCGCGTGAGTCCTACGAGCAGTACTGC. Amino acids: CASSLARESYEQYC.

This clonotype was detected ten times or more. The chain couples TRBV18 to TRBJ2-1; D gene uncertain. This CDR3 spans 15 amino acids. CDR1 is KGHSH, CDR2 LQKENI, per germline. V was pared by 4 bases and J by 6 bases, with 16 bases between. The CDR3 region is CASSRAISPSNEQFF. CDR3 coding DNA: TGTGCCAGCTCACGCGCGATCAGCCCCAGCAATGAGCAGTTCTTC.

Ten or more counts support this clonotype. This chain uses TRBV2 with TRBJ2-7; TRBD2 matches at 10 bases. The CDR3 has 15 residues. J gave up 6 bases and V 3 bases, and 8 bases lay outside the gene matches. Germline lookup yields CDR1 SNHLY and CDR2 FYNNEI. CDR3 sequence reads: CASSDPASGSSEQYF. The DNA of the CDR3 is TGTGCCAGCAGTGACCCGGCTAGCGGGAGCTCCGAGCAGTACTTC.

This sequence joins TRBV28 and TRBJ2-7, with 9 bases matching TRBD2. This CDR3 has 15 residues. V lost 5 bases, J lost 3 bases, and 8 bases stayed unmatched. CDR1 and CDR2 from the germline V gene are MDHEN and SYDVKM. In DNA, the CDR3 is TGTGCCAGCAGTCCTCTAGCGGGAACCGACTACGAGCAGTACTTC. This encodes CASSPLAGTDYEQYF.

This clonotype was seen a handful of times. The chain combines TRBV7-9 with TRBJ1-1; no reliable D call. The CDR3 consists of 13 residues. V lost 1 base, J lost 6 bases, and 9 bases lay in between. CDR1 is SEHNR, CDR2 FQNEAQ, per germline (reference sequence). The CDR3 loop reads CASSLETFPEAFF. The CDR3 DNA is TGTGCCAGCAGCTTAGAGACGTTCCCTGAAGCTTTCTTT. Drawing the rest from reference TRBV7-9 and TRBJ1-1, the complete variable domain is DTGVSQNPRHKITKRGQNVTFRCDPISEHNRLYWYRQTLGQGPEFLTYFQNEAQLEKSRLLSDRFSAERPKGSFSTLEIQRTEQGDSAMYLCASSLETFPEAFFGQGTRLTVV.

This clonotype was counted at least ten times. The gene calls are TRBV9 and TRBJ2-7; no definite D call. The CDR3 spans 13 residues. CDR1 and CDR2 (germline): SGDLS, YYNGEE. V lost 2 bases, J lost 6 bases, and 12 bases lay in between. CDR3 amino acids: CASSVTPTGEQYF. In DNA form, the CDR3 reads TGTGCCAGCAGCGTTACTCCAACGGGCGAGCAGTACTTC.

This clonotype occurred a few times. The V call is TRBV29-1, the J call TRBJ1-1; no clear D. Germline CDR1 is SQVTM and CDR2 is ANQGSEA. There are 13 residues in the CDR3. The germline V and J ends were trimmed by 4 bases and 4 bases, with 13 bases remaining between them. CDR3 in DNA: TGCAGCGTTGCGGTCGAGACGCTCACTGAAGCTTTCTTT. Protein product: CSVAVETLTEAFF.

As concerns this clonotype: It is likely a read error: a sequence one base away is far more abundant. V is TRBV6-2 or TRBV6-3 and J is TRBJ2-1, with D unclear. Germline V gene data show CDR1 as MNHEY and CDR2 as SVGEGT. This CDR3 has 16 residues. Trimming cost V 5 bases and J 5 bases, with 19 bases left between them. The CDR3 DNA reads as TGTGCCAGCAGTGAGTCGTTTGCCTTCACCCACAATGAGCAGTTCTTC. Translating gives CASSESFAFTHNEQFF.

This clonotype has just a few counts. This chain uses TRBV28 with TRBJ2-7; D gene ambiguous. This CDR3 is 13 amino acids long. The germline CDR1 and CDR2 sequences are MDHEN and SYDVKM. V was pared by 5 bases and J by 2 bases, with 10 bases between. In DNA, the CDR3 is TGTGCCAGCAGTCAACCTTCGCCCTACGAGCAGTACTTC. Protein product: CASSQPSPYEQYF.

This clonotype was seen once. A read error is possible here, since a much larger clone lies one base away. Here the CDR3 reads CASTGQGRGNEQYF. The CDR3 nucleotides read TGTGCCAGCACGGGTCAGGGAAGGGGCAATGAGCAGTACTTC. This sequence joins TRBV6-1 and TRBJ2-7, with a possible D match to TRBD1 (5 bases). Trimming took off 7 bases at V and 7 bases at J, with 20 bases between the two ends. Per the germline V gene, CDR1 is MNHNS and CDR2 is SASEGT. This CDR3 has 14 amino acids.

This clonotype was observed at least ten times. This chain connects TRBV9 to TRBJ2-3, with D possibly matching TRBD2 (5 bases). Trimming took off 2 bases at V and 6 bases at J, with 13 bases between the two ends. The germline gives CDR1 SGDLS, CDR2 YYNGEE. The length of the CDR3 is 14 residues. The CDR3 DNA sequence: TGTGCCAGCAGCGTGTCGGGGAAGATTGATACGCAGTATTTT. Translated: CASSVSGKIDTQYF.

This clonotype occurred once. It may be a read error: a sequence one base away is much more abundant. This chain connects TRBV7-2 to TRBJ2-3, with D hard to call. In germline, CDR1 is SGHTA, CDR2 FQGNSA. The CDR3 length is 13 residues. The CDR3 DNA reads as TGTGCCATCAGCTCGGCGGAGACAGATACGCAGTATTTT. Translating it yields CAISSAETDTQYF.

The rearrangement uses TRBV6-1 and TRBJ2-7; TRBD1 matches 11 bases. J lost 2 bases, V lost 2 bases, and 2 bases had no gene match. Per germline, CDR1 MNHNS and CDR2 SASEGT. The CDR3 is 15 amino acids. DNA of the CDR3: TGTGCCAGCAGTGAACAGGGACAGGGGGCCTACGAGCAGTACTTC. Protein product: CASSEQGQGAYEQYF.

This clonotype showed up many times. The CDR3 DNA sequence: TGTGCCAGCTCACCACGATTCGCAGGGGAAAACATTCAGTACTTC. This sequence encodes CASSPRFAGENIQYF. The J gene is TRBJ2-4, the V gene TRBV18, with D maybe TRBD1 (6 bases). The CDR3 covers 15 residues. Germline assignment: CDR1 KGHSH and CDR2 LQKENI. Trimming removed 1 base from V and 5 bases from J, with 12 bases in between. Full variable domain (missing parts from reference TRBV18 and TRBJ2-4): NAGVMQNPRHLVRRRGQEARLRCSPMKGHSHVYWYRQLPEEGLKFMVYLQKENIIDESGMPKERFSAEFPKEGPSILRIQQVVRGDSAAYFCASSPRFAGENIQYFGAGTRLSVL.

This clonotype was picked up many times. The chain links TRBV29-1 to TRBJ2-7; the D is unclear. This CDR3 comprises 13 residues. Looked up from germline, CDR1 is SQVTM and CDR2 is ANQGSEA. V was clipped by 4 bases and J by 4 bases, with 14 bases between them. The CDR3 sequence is CSVGDLNIYEQYF. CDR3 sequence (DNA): TGCAGCGTTGGGGATCTGAATATATACGAGCAGTACTTC.

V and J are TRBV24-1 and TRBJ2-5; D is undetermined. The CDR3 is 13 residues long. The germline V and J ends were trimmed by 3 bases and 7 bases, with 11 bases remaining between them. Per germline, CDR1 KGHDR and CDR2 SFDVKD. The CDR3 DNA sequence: TGTGCCACCAGTGATCAGGTTGGTGGGACCCAGTACTTC. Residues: CATSDQVGGTQYF.

The CDR3 here is CAILTNSGRGYNEQFF. The CDR3 region has the DNA TGTGCCATCCTCACTAACAGCGGGAGGGGATACAATGAGCAGTTCTTC. The chain combines TRBV28 with TRBJ2-5; TRBD2 matches 10 bases. The J call is uncertain, as TRBJ2-1 better fits the DNA end. CDR1 MDHEN and CDR2 SYDVKM come from the germline V gene. The CDR3 is made up of 16 amino acids.

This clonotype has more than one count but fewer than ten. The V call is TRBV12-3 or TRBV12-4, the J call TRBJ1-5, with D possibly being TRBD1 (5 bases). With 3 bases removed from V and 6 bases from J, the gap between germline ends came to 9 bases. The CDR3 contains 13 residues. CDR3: CASSFRRGQPQHF. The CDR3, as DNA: TGTGCCAGCAGTTTCAGGAGGGGTCAGCCCCAGCATTTT.

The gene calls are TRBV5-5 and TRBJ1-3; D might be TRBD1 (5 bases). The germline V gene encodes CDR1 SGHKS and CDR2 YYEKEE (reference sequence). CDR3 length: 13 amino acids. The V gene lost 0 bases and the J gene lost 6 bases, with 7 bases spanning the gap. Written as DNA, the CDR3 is TGTGCCAGCAGCTTGGGCAGGGAAAACACCATATATTTT. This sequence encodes CASSLGRENTIYF.

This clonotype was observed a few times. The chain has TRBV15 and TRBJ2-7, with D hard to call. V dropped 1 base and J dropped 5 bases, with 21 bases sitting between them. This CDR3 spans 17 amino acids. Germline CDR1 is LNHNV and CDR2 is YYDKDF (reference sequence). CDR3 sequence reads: CATSRAQMTGASHEQYF. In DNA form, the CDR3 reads TGTGCCACCAGCAGAGCTCAAATGACGGGCGCATCCCACGAGCAGTACTTC.

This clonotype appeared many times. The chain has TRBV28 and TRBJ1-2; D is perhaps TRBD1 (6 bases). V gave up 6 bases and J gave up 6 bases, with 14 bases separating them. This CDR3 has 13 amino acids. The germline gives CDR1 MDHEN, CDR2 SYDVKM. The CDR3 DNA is TGTGCCAGCAGGGTGACAGGCCCCAATGGCTACACCTTC. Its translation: CASRVTGPNGYTF.

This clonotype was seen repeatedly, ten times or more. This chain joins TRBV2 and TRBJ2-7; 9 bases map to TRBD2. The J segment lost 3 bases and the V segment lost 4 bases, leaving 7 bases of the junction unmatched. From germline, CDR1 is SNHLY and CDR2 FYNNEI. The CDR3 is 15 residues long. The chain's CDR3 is CASSGASGVIYEQYF. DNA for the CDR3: TGTGCCAGCAGTGGAGCTAGCGGGGTGATCTACGAGCAGTACTTC.

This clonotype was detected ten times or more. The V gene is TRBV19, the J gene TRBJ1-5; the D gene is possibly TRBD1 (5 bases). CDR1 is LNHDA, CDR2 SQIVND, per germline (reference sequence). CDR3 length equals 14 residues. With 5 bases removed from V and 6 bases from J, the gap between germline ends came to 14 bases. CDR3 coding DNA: TGTGCCAGTAGTGTTCAGGTTGGGGCTCAGCCCCAGCATTTT. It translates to CASSVQVGAQPQHF.

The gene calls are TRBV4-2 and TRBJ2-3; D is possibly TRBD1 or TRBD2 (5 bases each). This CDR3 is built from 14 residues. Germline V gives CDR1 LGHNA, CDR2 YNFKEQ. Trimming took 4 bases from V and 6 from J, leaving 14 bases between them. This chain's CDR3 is CASSPPGARDTQYF. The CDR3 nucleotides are TGTGCCAGCAGCCCTCCCGGGGCGCGGGATACGCAGTATTTT.